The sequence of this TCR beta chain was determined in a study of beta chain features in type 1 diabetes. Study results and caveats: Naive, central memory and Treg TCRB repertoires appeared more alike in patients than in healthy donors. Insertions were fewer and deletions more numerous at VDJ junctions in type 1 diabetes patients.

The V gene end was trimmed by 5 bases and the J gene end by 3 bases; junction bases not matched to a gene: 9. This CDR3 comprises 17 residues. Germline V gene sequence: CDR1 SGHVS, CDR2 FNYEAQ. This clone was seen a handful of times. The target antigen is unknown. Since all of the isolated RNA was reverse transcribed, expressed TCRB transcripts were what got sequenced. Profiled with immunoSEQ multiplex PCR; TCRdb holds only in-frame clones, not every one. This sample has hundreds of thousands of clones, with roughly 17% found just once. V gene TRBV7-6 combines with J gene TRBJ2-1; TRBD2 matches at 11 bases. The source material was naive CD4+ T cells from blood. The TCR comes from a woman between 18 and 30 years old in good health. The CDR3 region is CASSPTGGLAGYNEQFF. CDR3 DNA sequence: TGTGCCAGCAGCCCCACCGGCGGACTAGCGGGCTACAATGAGCAGTTCTTC.